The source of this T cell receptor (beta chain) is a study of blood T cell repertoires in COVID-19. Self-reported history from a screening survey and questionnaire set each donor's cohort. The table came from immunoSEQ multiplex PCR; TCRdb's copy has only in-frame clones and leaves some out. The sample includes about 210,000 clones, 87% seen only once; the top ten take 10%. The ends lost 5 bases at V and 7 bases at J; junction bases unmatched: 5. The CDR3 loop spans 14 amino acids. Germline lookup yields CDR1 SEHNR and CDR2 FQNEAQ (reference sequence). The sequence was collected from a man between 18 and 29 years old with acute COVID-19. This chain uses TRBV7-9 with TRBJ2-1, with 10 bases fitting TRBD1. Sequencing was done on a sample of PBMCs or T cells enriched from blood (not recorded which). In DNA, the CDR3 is TGTGCCAGCAGCCGTGACAGGGGGCCGAATGAGCAGTTCTTC. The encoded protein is CASSRDRGPNEQFF.